This T cell receptor beta chain was recorded in a study of T cells expressing NK-cell markers (TCRdb year 2020). Regarding the complete study: In sorted CD3+CD56+NKG2C+, CD3+CD56+NKG2C- and CD3+CD56-NKG2C+ T-cell subsets from several donors, TCR beta-chain repertoires were profiled. Among the eight sequenced donors, only one was HCMV-seronegative, while the other seven were HCMV-seropositive. The eight sequenced donors were randomly selected healthy volunteers, three men and five women. Illumina HiSeq 2000/2500, MiSeq or NextSeq was used to sequence libraries as 2 x 150 bp reads. Broader findings and caveats from the paper: Whether the expanded NKG2C-expressing T cell clones were specific for HCMV antigens remained unclear. Those dominant clonotypes were again the most abundant among CD3+CD56-NKG2C+ cells in a handful of donors, at about 25-60.1%. In roughly six donors, the dominant CD3+CD56+NKG2C+ clonotypes ranked among the top 10 CD8+ clonotypes, making up about 1.0-8% of CD8+ T cells.

Taken from the germline V gene, the CDR1 and CDR2 loops are SGHRS and YFSETQ. The CDR3 measures 15 amino acids from cysteine to phenylalanine. The entry carries no DNA sequence. A word on this clonotype: What antigen it recognizes has not been identified.

Reads for this sample came from an Illumina HiSeq 2000. 5'RACE template switching, by which a universal primer site and unique molecular identifiers were added, was used to make TCR beta cDNA libraries. cDNA synthesis was primed from the TCR beta constant segment and was followed by two successive PCR amplification steps. The paper's data handling went like this. MIGEC was used to demultiplex reads and group reads by UMI, and MiTCR was used to assemble and quantify clonotypes. To remove erroneous sequences, TCR cDNA sequences were retained only when supported by two or more reads. The tcR package was used for downstream repertoire analysis, and clonotypes were matched between fractions using CDR3 nucleotide sequence together with V segment. VDJmatch was used to annotate antigen specificity against VDJdb, with one amino acid substitution in CDR3 allowed. The reads, reprocessed by TCRdb, yield one row per CDR3 protein sequence and no DNA. The V and J calls were determined by TCRdb, not by the authors. For this sample, the table gives around 550,000 distinct CDR3 sequences. Approximately 3.6% of the sample goes to the ten largest clones.

HCMV-specific IgG was detected in serum with a commercial ELISA kit to determine HCMV serostatus. Ficoll density gradient centrifugation was used to isolate peripheral blood mononuclear cells from blood. Sequencing used blood T cells: a sorted CD56 or NKG2C T cell subset, CD4+ or CD8+ T cells, or bulk PBMC T cells (not recorded which). The chain was built from TRBV5-1 and TRBJ1-4; the TCRdb D gene call, TRBD1, has no DNA to confirm it. This TCR was recovered from a man aged 18-30 years in good health. Donor details come from another sample of the same person, matched by shared clones. The CDR3 in this case is CASSNQGLLGEKLFF.